This T cell receptor beta chain was observed in a study of T cells in Graves' hyperthyroidism and ophthalmopathy. About this clonotype: The junction departs from germline at one end; a sequencing error may be responsible.

Amplification yielded TCR beta CDR3 regions, with RNA transcripts as the source. The HTBI primer set served for first-round RT-PCR of the TCR CDR3. TCRdb used MiXCR to reprocess the multiplex PCR reads, holding one entry per CDR3 protein. The top ten hold roughly 20% of the sample, which has roughly 570,000 distinct CDR3 sequences, roughly 46% seen once. Germline V gene lookup returns CDR1 SGHVS and CDR2 FQNEAQ. The CDR3 is made up of 14 amino acids. The rearrangement links TRBV7-8 to TRBJ2-7, with 7 bases identical to TRBD1. The sequenced sample was peripheral blood or thyroid tissue (not recorded which). The TCR was taken from an adult woman with Graves' disease, either hyperthyroidism or ophthalmopathy (not recorded which). The CDR3 reads CASSQGGQISEQYF. The CDR3, as DNA: TGCGCCAGCAGCCAAGGGGGCCAGATTAGCGAGCAGTACTTC.